The clone carrying this T cell receptor beta chain is termed medium-sized. These data belong to a study of T-cell reconstitution after alpha-beta-depleted transplantation in children. Unique molecular identifiers featured in how the TCRbeta library was prepared. TCRdb re-analysed the PCR reads in MiXCR, keeping a single row per CDR3 protein. The sample lists some 200,000 distinct CDR3 sequences, 6.3% occurring once. V lost 6 bases, J lost 4 bases, and 4 bases stayed unmatched. Germline CDR1 SGHVS, CDR2 FQNEAQ. This CDR3 has 14 residues. This clonotype was obtained from a girl in the first two years of life with combined immunodeficiency, due to receive a stem cell transplant. The rearrangement joins TRBV7-8 to TRBJ2-1; 9 bases agree with TRBD2. The source material was PBMCs, sampled before TCRalphabeta/CD19-depleted stem cell transplant. This chain's CDR3 is CASSLAGRYNEQFF. In nucleotides, the CDR3 is TGTGCCAGCAGTCTAGCGGGGAGATACAATGAGCAGTTCTTC.